Presented here are 5 T cell receptor beta chains from one specimen sequenced in a study of tumor-infiltrating lymphocytes in primary liver carcinoma. RNA and DNA were co-extracted from roughly 20-30 mg of unsorted bulk tissue. From 400 to 550 ng total RNA, TCR beta cDNA was generated with a primer in the constant region. TCR beta libraries came from three nested multiplex PCR rounds using slightly modified ARM-PCR. Running around 9 cycles apiece, the first two PCR rounds relied on TRBV1-TRBV30 forward primers together with a C-beta reverse primer. MiXCR, run by TCRdb on the multiplex PCR reads, gives a single entry per CDR3 protein. The data show 30,000 to 40,000 distinct CDR3 sequences, 74% seen once. Source material: liver tumor tissue from sampling region 4. Specified subset: tumor region T4, right-lateral pole. These receptors originate from a man between 40 and 49 years old with primary liver carcinoma and hepatitis B virus infection.

With respect to this clonotype: The junction differs from germline at one of its ends, possibly a read error. The V call is TRBV5-1, the J call TRBJ2-5; D remains ambiguous. The CDR3 consists of 11 residues. Germline V gives CDR1 SGHRS, CDR2 YFSETQ. For the CDR3, the DNA is TGCGCCAGCAGCCTCGACAAGACCCACTACTTC. Translated: CASSLDKTHYF.

The sample holds many counts of this clonotype. The rearrangement joins TRBV7-9 to TRBJ1-4, with no clear D. Germline V gene lookup returns CDR1 SEHNR and CDR2 FQNEAQ (reference sequence). Trimming took off 4 bases at V and 8 bases at J, with 17 bases between the two ends. CDR3 length: 15 amino acids. CDR3 sequence: CASSSGRDGGEKLFF. The DNA for the CDR3 is TGTGCCAGCAGCTCCGGACGGGATGGAGGAGAAAAACTGTTTTTT.

In the case of this clonotype: At one end, the junction sequence differs from germline, possibly due to a read error. This chain connects TRBV29-1 to TRBJ2-7, with D possibly TRBD2 on 5 matching bases. Germline V lookup: CDR1 SQVTM, CDR2 ANQGSEA. The CDR3 is 12 amino acids. CDR3: CSVMAGGYEQYF. The CDR3 bases are TGCAGCGTAATGGCAGGAGGCTACGAACAGTACTTC.

This clonotype is medium-sized in the sample. The chain is built from TRBV6-5 and TRBJ2-2; 13 bases map to TRBD2. Germline V CDR1 and CDR2: MNHEY, SVGAGI. V was clipped by 4 bases and J by 8 bases; unmatched bases: 4. This CDR3 is 15 amino acids long. The DNA of the CDR3 is TGTGCCAGCAGTTCCGCGGGACTAGCGGGAGGGGAGCTGTTTTTT. This codes for CASSSAGLAGGELFF.

Worth noting for this clonotype: Since the CDR3 does not end with the conserved phenylalanine or tryptophan, this likely comes from a read error. The chain carries TRBV29-1 and TRBJ1-2; 9 bases align to TRBD1. CDR1 is SQVTM and CDR2 is ANQGSEA in the germline V gene. The CDR3 sequence is 15 residues long. For the CDR3, the DNA is TGCTGCGTGGCCCCCCGCCTACAGGGGGCTTTAGGCTACACCCTC. Residues: CCVAPRLQGALGYTL.